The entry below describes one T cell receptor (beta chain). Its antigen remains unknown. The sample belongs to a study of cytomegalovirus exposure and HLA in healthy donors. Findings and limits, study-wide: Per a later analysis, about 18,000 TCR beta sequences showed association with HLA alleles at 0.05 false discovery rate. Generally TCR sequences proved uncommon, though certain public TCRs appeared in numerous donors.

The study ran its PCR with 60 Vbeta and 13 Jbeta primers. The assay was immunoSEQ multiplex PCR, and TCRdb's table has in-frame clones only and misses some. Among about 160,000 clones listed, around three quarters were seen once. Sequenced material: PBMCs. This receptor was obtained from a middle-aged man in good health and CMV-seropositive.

The CDR3 here is CAISDGGEAFF. The CDR3 nucleotides read TGTGCCATCAGTGACGGCGGTGAAGCTTTCTTT. This chain connects TRBV10-3 to TRBJ1-1; D not resolved. CDR3 length equals 11 residues. Trimming removed 3 bases at V and 7 bases at J, with 6 bases between. Germline assignment: CDR1 ENHRY and CDR2 SYGVKD.